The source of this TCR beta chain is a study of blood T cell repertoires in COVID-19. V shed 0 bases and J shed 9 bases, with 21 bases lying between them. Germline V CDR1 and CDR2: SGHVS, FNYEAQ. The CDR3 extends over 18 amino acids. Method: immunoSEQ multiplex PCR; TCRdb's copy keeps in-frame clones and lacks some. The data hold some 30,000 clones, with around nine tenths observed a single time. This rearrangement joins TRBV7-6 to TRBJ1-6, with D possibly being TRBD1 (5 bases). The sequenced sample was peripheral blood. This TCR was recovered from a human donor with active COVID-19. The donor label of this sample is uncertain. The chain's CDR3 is CASSLAPPGGARPSPLHF. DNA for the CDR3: TGTGCCAGCAGCTTAGCGCCACCGGGGGGAGCGAGACCTTCACCCCTCCACTTT.